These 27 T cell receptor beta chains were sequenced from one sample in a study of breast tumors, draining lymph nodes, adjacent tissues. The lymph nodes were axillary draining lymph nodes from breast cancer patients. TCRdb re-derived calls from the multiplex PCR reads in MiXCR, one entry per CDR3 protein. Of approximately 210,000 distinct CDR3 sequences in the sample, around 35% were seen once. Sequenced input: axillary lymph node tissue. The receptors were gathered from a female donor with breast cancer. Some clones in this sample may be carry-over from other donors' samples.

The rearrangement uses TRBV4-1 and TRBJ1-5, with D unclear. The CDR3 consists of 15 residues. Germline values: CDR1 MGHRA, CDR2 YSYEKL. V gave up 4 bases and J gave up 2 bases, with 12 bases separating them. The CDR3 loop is CASSPGNPGNQPQHF. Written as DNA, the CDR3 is TGCGCCAGCAGCCCGGGGAATCCGGGCAATCAGCCCCAGCATTTT.

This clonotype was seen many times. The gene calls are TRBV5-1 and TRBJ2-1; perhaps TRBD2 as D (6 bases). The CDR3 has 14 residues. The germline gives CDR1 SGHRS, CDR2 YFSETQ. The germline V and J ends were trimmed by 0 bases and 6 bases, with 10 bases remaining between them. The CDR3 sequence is CASSLERRGNEQFF. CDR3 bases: TGCGCCAGCAGCTTGGAGAGGAGGGGCAATGAGCAGTTCTTC.

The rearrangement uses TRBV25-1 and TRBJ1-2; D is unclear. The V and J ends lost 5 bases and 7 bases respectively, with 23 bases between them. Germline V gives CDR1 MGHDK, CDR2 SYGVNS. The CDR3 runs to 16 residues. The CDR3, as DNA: TGTGCCAGCAGTACAACCGAGCCAGGTAACAGCGGTGGCTACACCTTC. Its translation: CASSTTEPGNSGGYTF.

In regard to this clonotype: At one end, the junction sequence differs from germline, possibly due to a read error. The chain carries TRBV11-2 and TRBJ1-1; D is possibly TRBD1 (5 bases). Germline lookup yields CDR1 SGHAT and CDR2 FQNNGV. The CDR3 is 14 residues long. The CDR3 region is CTSSWTTTNTEAFF. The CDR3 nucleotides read TGTACCAGCAGCTGGACAACTACGAACACTGAAGCTTTCTTT.

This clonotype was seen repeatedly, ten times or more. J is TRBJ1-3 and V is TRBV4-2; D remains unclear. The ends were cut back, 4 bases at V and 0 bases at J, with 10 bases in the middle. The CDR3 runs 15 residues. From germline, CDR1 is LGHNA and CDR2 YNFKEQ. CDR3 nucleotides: TGTGCCAGCAGCCGTACAGACTACTCTGGAAACACCATATATTTT. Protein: CASSRTDYSGNTIYF.

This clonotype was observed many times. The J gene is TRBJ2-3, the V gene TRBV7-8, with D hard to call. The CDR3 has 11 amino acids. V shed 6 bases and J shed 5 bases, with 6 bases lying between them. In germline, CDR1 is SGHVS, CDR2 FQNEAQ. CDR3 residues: CASSERDTQYF. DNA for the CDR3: TGTGCCAGCAGTGAGCGAGATACGCAGTATTTT.

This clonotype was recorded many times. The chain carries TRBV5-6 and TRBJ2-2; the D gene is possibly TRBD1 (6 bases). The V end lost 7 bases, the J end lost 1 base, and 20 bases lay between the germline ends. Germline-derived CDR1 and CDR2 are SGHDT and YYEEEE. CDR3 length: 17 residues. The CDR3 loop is CASLRTAPTLNTGELFF. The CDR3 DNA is TGTGCCAGCTTGAGGACAGCCCCAACGTTGAACACCGGGGAGCTGTTTTTT.

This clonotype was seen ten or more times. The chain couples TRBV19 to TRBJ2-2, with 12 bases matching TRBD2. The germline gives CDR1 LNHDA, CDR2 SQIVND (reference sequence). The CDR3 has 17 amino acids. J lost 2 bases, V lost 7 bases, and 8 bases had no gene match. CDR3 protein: CASIPSSGRGNTGELFF. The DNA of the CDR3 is TGTGCCAGTATTCCCTCTAGCGGGAGGGGAAACACCGGGGAGCTGTTTTTT.

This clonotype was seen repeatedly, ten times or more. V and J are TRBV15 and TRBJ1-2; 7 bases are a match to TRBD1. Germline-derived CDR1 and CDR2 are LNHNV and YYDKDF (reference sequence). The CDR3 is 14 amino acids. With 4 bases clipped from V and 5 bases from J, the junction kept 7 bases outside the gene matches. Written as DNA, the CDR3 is TGTGCCACCAGCACACAGGGGAGCTTATATGGCTACACCTTC. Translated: CATSTQGSLYGYTF.

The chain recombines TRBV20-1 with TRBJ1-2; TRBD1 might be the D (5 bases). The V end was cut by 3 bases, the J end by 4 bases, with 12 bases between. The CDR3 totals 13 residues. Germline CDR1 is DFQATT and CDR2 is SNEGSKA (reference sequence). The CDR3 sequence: CSASPKDIYGYTF. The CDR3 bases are TGCAGTGCTAGCCCAAAGGACATCTATGGCTACACCTTC.

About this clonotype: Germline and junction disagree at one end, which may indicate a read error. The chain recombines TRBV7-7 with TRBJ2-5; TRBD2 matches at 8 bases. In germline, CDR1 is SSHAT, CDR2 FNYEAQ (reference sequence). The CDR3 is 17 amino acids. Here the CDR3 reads CASSPTISGMTGETQYF. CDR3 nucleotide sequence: TGTGCTAGCAGCCCGACGATTAGCGGGATGACGGGCGAGACCCAGTACTTC.

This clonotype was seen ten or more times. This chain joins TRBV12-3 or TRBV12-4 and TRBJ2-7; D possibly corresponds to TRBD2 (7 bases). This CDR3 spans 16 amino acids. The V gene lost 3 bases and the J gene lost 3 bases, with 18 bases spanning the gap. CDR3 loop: CASSLGLGGGGYEQYF. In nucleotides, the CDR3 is TGTGCCAGCAGTTTGGGTTTGGGGGGAGGGGGCTACGAGCAGTACTTC.

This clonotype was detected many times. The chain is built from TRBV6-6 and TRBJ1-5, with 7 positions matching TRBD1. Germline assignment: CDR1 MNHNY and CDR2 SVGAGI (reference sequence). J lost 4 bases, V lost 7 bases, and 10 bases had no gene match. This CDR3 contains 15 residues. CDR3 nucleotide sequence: TGTGCCAGCACCGCGCCCTACAGGGGAAATCAGCCCCAGCATTTT. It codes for CASTAPYRGNQPQHF.

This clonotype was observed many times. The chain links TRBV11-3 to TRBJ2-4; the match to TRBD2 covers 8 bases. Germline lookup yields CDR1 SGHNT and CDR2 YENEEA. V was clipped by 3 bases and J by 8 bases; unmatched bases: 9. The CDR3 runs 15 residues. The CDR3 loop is CASSFRSSGMYIQYF. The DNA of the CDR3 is TGTGCCAGCAGCTTCCGGAGTAGCGGGATGTACATTCAGTACTTC. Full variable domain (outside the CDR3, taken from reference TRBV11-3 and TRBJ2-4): EAGVVQSPRYKIIEKKQPVAFWCNPISGHNTLYWYLQNLGQGPELLIRYENEEAVDDSQLPKDRFSAERLKGVDSTLKIQPAELGDSAVYLCASSFRSSGMYIQYFGAGTRLSVL.

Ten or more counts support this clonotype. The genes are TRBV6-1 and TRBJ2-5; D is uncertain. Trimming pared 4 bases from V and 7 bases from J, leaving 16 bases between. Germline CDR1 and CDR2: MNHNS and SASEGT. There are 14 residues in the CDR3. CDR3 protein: CASSASRAVGTQYF. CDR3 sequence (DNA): TGTGCCAGCAGTGCTTCTCGGGCAGTCGGGACCCAGTACTTC.

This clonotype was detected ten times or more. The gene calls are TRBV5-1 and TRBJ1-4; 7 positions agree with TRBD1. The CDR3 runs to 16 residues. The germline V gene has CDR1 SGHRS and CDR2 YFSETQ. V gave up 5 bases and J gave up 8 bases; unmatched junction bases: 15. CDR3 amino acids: CASRPGGQGSAEKLFF. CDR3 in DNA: TGCGCCAGCAGACCAGGGGGTCAGGGGTCGGCGGAAAAACTGTTTTTT.

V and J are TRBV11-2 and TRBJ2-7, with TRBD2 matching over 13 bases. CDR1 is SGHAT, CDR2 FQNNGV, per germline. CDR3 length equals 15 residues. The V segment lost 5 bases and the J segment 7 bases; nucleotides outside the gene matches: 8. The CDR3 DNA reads TGTGCCAGCAGCCTCGGACTAGCGGGAGTAAATGAGCAGTACTTC. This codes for CASSLGLAGVNEQYF.

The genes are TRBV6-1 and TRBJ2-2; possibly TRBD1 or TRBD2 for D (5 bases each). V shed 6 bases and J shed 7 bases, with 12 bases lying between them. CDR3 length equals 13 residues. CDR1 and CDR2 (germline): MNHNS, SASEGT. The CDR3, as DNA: TGTGCCAGCAGACATTTGGGGGACGGGGAGCTGTTTTTT. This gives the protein CASRHLGDGELFF.

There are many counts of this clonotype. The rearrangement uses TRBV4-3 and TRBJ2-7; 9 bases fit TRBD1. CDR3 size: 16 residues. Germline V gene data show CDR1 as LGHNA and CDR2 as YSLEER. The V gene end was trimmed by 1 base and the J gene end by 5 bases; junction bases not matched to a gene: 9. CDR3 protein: CASSQGRDRAYHEQYF. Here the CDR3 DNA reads TGCGCCAGCAGCCAAGGACGGGACAGGGCCTACCACGAGCAGTACTTC.

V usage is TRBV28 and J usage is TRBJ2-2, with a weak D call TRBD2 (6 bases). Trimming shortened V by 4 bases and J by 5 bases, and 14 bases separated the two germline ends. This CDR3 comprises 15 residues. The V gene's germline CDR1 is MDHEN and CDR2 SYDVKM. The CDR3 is CASSSGGADTGELFF. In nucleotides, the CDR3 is TGTGCCAGCAGTTCCGGGGGAGCCGATACCGGGGAGCTGTTTTTT.

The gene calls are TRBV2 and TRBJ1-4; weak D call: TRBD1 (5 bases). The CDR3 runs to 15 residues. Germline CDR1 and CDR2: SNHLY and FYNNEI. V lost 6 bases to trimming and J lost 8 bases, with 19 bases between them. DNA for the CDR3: TGTGCCAGCAGCCCTTCGGGACTAGCCAACGAAAAACTGTTTTTT. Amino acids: CASSPSGLANEKLFF.

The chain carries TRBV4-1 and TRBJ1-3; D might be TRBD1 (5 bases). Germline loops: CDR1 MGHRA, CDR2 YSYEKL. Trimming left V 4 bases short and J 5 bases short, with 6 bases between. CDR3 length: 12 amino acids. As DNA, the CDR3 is TGCGCCAGCAGCCGGGGGAGAAACACCATATATTTT. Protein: CASSRGRNTIYF.

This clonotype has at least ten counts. The CDR3: CSVRTSGADTQYF. CDR3 DNA: TGCAGCGTTAGGACTAGCGGGGCAGATACGCAGTATTTT. This chain links TRBV29-1 with TRBJ2-3, with TRBD2 matching over 12 bases. Germline V gives CDR1 SQVTM, CDR2 ANQGSEA. The V segment lost 5 bases and the J segment 4 bases; nucleotides outside the gene matches: 1. This CDR3 contains 13 residues.

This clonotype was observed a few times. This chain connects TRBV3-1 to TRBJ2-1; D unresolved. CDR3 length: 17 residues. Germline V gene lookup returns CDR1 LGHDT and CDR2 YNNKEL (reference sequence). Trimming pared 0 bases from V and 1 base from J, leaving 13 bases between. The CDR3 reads CASSQDRPTRSYNEQFF. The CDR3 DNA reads TGTGCCAGCAGCCAAGACAGGCCGACTCGTTCCTACAATGAGCAGTTCTTC.

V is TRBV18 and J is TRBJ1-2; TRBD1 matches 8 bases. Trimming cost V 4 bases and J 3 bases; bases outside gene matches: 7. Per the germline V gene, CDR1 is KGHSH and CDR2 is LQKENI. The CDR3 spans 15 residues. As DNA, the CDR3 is TGTGCCAGCTCACGCGACAGGGGAGCTGACTATGGCTACACCTTC. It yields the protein CASSRDRGADYGYTF.

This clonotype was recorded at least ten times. The CDR3 loop reads CASSTVAAGVNEQFF. CDR3 nucleotide sequence: TGTGCCAGCAGCACCGTGGCAGCGGGAGTGAATGAGCAGTTCTTC. The rearrangement joins TRBV12-3 or TRBV12-4 to TRBJ2-1; TRBD2 aligns across 8 bases. Unmatched junction bases numbered 11, after V lost 6 bases and J lost 7 bases. The length of the CDR3 is 15 residues.

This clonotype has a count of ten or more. DNA of the CDR3: TGTGCCAGCACTTCGGGCACAGATACGCAGTATTTT. Amino acids: CASTSGTDTQYF. This chain connects TRBV2 to TRBJ2-3; D gene unclear. Deletions cut 7 bases from V and 1 base from J, with 6 bases between. Germline V lookup: CDR1 SNHLY, CDR2 FYNNEI. CDR3 size: 12 residues.